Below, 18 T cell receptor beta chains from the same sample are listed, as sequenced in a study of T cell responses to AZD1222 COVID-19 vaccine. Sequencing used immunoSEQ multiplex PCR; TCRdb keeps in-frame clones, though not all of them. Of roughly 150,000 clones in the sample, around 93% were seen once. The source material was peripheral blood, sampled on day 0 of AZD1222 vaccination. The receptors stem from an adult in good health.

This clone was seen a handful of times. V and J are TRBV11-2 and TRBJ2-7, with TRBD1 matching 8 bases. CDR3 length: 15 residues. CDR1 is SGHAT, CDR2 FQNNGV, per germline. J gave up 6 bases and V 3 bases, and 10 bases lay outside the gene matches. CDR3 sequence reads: CASSFGQGGAAEQYF. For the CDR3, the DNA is TGTGCCAGCAGCTTTGGACAGGGTGGTGCTGCCGAGCAGTACTTC.

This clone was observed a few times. The CDR3 nucleotides are TGTGCCAGCAGCCAAGCGGCACTTTCGGACACTGAAGCTTTCTTT. Its protein product is CASSQAALSDTEAFF. The chain is built from TRBV3-1 (or the pseudogene TRBV3-2) and TRBJ1-1, with unresolved D. This CDR3 contains 15 residues. The germline V gene has CDR1 LGHDT and CDR2 YNNKEL (reference sequence). Trimming left V 1 base short and J 3 bases short, with 12 bases between.

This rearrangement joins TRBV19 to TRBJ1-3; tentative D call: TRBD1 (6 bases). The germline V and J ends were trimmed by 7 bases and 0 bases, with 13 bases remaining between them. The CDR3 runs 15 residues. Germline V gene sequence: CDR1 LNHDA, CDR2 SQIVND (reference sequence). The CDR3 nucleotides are TGTGCCAGTAATTTCGACAGGAGCTCTGGAAACACCATATATTTT. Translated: CASNFDRSSGNTIYF.

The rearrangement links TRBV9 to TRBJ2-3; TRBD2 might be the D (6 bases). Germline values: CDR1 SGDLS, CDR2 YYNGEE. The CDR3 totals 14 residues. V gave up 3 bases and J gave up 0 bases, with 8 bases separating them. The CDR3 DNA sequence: TGTGCCAGCAGCGCCGGGAGAAGCACAGATACGCAGTATTTT. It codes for CASSAGRSTDTQYF.

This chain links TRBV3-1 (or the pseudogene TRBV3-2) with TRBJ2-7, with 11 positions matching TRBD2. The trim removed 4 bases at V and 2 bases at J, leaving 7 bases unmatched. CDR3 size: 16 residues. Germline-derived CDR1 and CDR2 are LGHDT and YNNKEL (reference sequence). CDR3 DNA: TGTGCCAGCAGCCCAGTAGCGGGAGGGATTACCTACGAGCAGTACTTC. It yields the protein CASSPVAGGITYEQYF.

The CDR3 DNA follows: TGTGCCAGCAGCATTATGGCGTACTCTGGAAACACCATATATTTT. This codes for CASSIMAYSGNTIYF. This chain uses TRBV7-2 with TRBJ1-3; no reliable D call. Germline V gives CDR1 SGHTA, CDR2 FQGNSA. This CDR3 is 15 amino acids long. V lost 5 bases to trimming and J lost 0 bases, with 11 bases between them.

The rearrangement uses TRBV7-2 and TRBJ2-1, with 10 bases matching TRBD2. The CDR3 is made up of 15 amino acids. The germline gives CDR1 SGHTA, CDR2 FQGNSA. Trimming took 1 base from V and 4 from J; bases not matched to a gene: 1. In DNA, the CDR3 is TGTGCCAGCAGCTTAGAAGCGGGGGGGTACAATGAGCAGTTCTTC. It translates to CASSLEAGGYNEQFF. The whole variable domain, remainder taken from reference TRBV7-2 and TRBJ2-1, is GAGVSQSPSNKVTEKGKDVELRCDPISGHTALYWYRQSLGQGLEFLIYFQGNSAPDKSGLPSDRFSAERTGGSVSTLTIQRTQQEDSAVYLCASSLEAGGYNEQFFGPGTRLTVL.

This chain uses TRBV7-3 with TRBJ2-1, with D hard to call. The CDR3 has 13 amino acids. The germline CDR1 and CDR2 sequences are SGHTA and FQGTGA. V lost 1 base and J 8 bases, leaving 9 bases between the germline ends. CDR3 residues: CASSLREWDEQFF. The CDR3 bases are TGTGCCAGCAGCTTAAGAGAGTGGGATGAGCAGTTCTTC.

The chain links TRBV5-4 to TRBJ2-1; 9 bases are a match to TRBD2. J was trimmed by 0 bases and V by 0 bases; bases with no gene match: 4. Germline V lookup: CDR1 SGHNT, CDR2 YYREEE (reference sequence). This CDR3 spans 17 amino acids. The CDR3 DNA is TGTGCCAGCAGCTTGGCCGGGCGGGGGGGCTCCTACAATGAGCAGTTCTTC. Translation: CASSLAGRGGSYNEQFF.

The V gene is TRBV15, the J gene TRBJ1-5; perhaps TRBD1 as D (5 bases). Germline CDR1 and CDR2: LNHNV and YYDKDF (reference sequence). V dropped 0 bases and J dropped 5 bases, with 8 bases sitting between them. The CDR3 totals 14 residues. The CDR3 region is CATSRDGADQPQHF. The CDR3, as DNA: TGTGCCACCAGCAGAGATGGGGCAGATCAGCCCCAGCATTTT.

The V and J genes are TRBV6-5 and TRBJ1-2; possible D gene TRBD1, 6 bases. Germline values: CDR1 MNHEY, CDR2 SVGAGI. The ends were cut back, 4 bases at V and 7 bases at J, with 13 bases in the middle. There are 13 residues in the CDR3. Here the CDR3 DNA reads TGTGCCAGCAGTTTGAGACAGGTCGCTGGCTACACCTTC. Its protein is CASSLRQVAGYTF.

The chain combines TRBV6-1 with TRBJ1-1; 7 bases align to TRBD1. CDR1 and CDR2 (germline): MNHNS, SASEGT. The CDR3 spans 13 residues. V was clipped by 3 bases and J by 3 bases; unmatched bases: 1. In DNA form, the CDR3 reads TGTGCCAGCAGTGACGGGACAGACACTGAAGCTTTCTTT. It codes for CASSDGTDTEAFF.

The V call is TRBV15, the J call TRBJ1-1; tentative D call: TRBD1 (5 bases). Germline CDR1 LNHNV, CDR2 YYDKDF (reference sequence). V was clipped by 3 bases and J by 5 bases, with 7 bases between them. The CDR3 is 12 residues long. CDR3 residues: CATSSRGTEAFF. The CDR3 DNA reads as TGTGCCACCAGCAGTAGGGGAACTGAAGCTTTCTTT.

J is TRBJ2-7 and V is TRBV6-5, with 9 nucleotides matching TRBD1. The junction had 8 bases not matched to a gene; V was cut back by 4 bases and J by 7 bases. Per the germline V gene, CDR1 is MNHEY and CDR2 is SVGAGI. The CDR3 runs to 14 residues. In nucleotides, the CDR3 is TGTGCCAGCAGTTCCGATAATGGACAGGGGGAGCAGTACTTC. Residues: CASSSDNGQGEQYF.

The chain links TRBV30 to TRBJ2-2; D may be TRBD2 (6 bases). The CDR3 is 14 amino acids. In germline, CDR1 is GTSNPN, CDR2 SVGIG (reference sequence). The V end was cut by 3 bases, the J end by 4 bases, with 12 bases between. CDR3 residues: CAWSGTGATGELFF. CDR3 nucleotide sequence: TGTGCCTGGAGCGGGACTGGGGCCACCGGGGAGCTGTTTTTT.

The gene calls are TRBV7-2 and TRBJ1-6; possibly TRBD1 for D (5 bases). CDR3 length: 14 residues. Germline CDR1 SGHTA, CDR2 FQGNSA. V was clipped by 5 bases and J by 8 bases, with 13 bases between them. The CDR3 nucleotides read TGTGCCAGCAGCCAGGGATGGGACCATTCACCCCTCCACTTT. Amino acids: CASSQGWDHSPLHF. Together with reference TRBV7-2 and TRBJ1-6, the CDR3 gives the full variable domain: GAGVSQSPSNKVTEKGKDVELRCDPISGHTALYWYRQSLGQGLEFLIYFQGNSAPDKSGLPSDRFSAERTGGSVSTLTIQRTQQEDSAVYLCASSQGWDHSPLHFGNGTRLTVT.

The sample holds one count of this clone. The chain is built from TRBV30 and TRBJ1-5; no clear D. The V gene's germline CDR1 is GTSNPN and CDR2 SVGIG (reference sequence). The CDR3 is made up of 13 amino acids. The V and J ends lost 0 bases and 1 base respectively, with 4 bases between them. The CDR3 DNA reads TGTGCCTGGAGTGTAACCAGCAATCAGCCCCAGCATTTT. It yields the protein CAWSVTSNQPQHF. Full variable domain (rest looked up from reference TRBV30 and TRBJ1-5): SQTIHQWPATLVQPVGSPLSLECTVEGTSNPNLYWYRQAAGRGLQLLFYSVGIGQISSEVPQNLSASRPQDRQFILSSKKLLLSDSGFYLCAWSVTSNQPQHFGDGTRLSIL.

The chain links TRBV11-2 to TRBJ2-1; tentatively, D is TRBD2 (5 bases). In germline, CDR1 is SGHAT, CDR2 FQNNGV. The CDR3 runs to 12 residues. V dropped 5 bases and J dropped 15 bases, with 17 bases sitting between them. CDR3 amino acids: CASSIPEAGGFF. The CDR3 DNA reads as TGTGCCAGCAGCATCCCCGAGGCTGGAGGGTTCTTC.